This T cell receptor beta chain was observed in a study of blood T cell repertoires in COVID-19. Clones were read by immunoSEQ multiplex PCR, and TCRdb kept only the in-frame ones, dropping some. The table lists around 150,000 clones, over 80% of them singletons, with 10% in the top ten. The CDR3 has 14 amino acids. Germline loops: CDR1 MNHEY, CDR2 SVGAGI. The V segment lost 6 bases and the J segment 5 bases; nucleotides outside the gene matches: 9. The V call is TRBV6-5, the J call TRBJ1-1; 7 nucleotides line up with TRBD1. The sample taken for sequencing was peripheral blood. The clonotype was recovered from a man aged 55 to 69 with active or convalescent COVID-19. CDR3 DNA: TGTGCCAGCAGGCCAGGGGGAGGCGAGACTGAAGCTTTCTTT. Amino acid sequence: CASRPGGGETEAFF.